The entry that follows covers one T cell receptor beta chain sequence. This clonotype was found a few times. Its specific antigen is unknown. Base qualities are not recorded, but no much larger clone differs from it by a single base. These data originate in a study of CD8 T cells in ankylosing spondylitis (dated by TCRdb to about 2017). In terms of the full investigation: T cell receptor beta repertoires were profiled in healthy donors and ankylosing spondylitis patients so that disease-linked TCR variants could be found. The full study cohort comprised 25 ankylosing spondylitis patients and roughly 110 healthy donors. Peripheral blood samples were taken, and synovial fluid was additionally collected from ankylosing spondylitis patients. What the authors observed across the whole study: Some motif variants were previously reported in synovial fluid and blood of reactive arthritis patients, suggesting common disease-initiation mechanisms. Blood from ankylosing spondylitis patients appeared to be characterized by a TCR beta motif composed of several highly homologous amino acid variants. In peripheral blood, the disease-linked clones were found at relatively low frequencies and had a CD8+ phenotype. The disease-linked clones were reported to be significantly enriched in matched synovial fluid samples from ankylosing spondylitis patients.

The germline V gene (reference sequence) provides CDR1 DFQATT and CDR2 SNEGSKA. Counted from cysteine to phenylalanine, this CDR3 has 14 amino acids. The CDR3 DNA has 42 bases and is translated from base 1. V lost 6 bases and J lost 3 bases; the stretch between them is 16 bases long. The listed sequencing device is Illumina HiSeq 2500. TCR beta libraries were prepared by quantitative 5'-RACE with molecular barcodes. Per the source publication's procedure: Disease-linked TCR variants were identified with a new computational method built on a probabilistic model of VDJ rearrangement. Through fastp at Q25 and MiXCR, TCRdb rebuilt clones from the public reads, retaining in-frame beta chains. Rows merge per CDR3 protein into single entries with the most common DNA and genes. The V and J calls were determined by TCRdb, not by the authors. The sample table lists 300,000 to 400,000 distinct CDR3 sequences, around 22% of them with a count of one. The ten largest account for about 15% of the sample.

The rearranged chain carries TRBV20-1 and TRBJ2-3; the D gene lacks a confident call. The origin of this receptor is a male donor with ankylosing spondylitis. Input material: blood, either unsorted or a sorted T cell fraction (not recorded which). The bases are TGCAGTGCAGCAACGCCGGGCAAAACAGATACGCAGTATTTT. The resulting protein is CSAATPGKTDTQYF.